This entry is about one T cell receptor beta chain. These data are taken from a study of control samples from healthy donors and cancer patients. Some clones are missing from TCRdb's copy, which holds only in-frame ones; the method was immunoSEQ multiplex PCR. The sample shows roughly 130,000 clones, just under 95% of them seen only once. The CDR3 is made up of 13 amino acids. The V gene lost 6 bases and the J gene lost 3 bases, with 11 bases spanning the gap. Germline V gives CDR1 MNHEY, CDR2 SVGAGI. This chain links TRBV6-5 with TRBJ1-1, with TRBD1 as a possible D gene (6 bases). The clonotype was recovered from a man in his sixties with colorectal cancer. Sample: PBMCs. Here the CDR3 reads CASRIRGDTEAFF. The DNA for the CDR3 is TGTGCCAGCAGAATCAGGGGAGACACTGAAGCTTTCTTT.